This T cell receptor (beta chain) emerged from a study of T cells in Graves' hyperthyroidism and ophthalmopathy (dated by TCRdb to about 2019). Study-level background: Peripheral blood samples were taken at initial diagnosis, before any treatment was given. The approximately 90 discovery patients were randomly split 7:3 into training and test sets. A discovery cohort of fewer than 110 patients, roughly 45 with Graves' ophthalmopathy and approximately 60 with stable Graves' hyperthyroidism, was used to find distinguishing TCR V-J signatures. According to the paper, TCR Vbeta CDR3 sequencing was carried out on about 140 peripheral blood samples, which came from under 50 ophthalmopathy, under 80 hyperthyroidism and approximately 17 progressor patients. Thyroid tissue and blood T-cell repertoires from several Graves' hyperthyroidism patients were also compared in the study. After sampling, hyperthyroidism patients received methimazole starting at 30 mg daily, and ophthalmopathy patients received high-dose intravenous methylprednisolone. An independent validation cohort of around 20 hyperthyroidism patients and more than 15 patients who later progressed to ophthalmopathy tested prospective prediction of ophthalmopathy. The full study reports these points: Sample size was not statistically predetermined, and blinding of investigators to group allocation was not performed. Most expanded thyroid clonotypes (frequency above 0.001) were also detected in blood, suggesting blood repertoires may reflect thyroid immune responses. Ophthalmopathy was separated from stable hyperthyroidism by a 13 V-J signature model, with about 88% sensitivity and just over 81% specificity obtained in cross-validation and 80%/75% obtained in testing. In validation, the model predicted progression to ophthalmopathy with approximately 71% sensitivity and around 72% specificity, a median of about 6 months before onset.

Graves' hyperthyroidism was defined as stable when no progression to ophthalmopathy occurred over 18 months of follow-up. The hyperthyroidism patients were between 18 and 65 years old and newly diagnosed, with a disease duration of less than 2 months. Exclusion was applied to patients with uncontrolled infections, other autoimmune diseases, pregnancy or lactation. Clinical symptoms, serum thyroxine and TRAb, thyroid ultrasound, and orbital computed tomography formed the basis for the diagnoses. PBMCs were isolated from about 9 ml of fresh peripheral blood by Ficoll-Paque density gradient centrifugation. Total RNA was extracted using Trizol reagent, and RNA quality was assessed on an Agilent 2100 Bioanalyzer. Amplification of TCR beta CDR3 regions was carried out from RNA transcripts. The TCR CDR3 was subjected to a first round of RT-PCR using the HTBI primer set and the Qiagen OneStep RT-PCR kit. The libraries were constructed in a second round of multiplex PCR and then size-selected and purified. Sequencing of the libraries was done on an Illumina HiSeq2000 using paired-end 100 bp reads. Processing in the source paper ran as follows. SOAPnuke was used to process the raw data, with reads discarded if the reads contained adapters or uncalled bases, had a mean Phred below 15, or lacked an exact constant-primer or identifier match. COPE v1.2.5 was used to merge high-quality paired reads, and clonotypes were defined as unique nucleotide sequences. Clonotypes were aligned to IMGT TRBV, TRBD and TRBJ reference segments using MiTCR v1.1. Only V-J combinations with frequency above 0.0001, covering about 99% of repertoires, were analysed. A TCS score was defined as the ratio of F50 (clonal expansion) to E x V (chaos), with BLOSUM62-based TCRdist applied between CDR3 peptides within each V-J. Welch's t-statistics and random forest reduced around 510 V-J features to 13, which were used in a naive Bayes classifier (R e1071). TCRdb's own reprocessing of the public reads used fastp at Q25 and MiXCR and kept productive beta chains. Here each entry gathers all rows of one CDR3 protein and keeps the most common genes and DNA. These V and J calls rely on TCRdb rather than the paper's analysis. Present in this sample are about 210,000 distinct CDR3 sequences, about a sixth of which were seen just once. The ten largest clones capture approximately 50% of the sample.

This clonotype occurred many times. Its antigen is not yet known. There are no base qualities to consult, and no much larger clone falls within one base. V drops 0 bases and J drops 3 bases, leaving 3 bases in between. The CDR3 contains 12 residues, cysteine and phenylalanine counted. Left in the record is the CDR3 DNA by itself, 36 bases read in frame from the first base. For CDR1 and CDR2, the germline V gene (reference sequence) lists LGHDT and YNNKEL. The specimen sequenced was blood. The rearranged chain carries TRBV3-1 and TRBJ2-7; too little of a D gene remains to name it. The sequence was obtained from a man in his forties or fifties with Graves' hyperthyroidism. The base sequence is TGTGCCAGCAGCCAAGATCACTACGAGCAGTACTTC. It is translated as CASSQDHYEQYF.